These 20 T cell receptor beta chains were sequenced from one sample in a study of T cell responses to AZD1222 COVID-19 vaccine. The repertoire was sequenced with immunoSEQ multiplex PCR; TCRdb's copy has only in-frame clones and lacks some. The sample lists about 170,000 clones; around 85% were seen once. This specimen was peripheral blood, taken 28 days after the second AZD1222 dose. Receptors were obtained from an adult who received the AZD1222 COVID-19 vaccine.

The chain carries TRBV6-2 or TRBV6-3 and TRBJ2-5; TRBD2 might be the D (6 bases). CDR3 length equals 11 residues. Per germline, CDR1 MNHEY and CDR2 SVGEGT. Trimming shortened V by 5 bases and J by 7 bases, and 8 bases separated the two germline ends. The CDR3, as DNA: TGTGCCAGCAGTCACGGGGGGACCCAGTACTTC. This gives the protein CASSHGGTQYF.

This chain joins TRBV25-1 and TRBJ1-1; D call uncertain. CDR3 length equals 11 residues. Trimming took 6 bases from V and 5 from J, leaving 7 bases between them. Germline lookup yields CDR1 MGHDK and CDR2 SYGVNS. The CDR3 DNA reads TGTGCCAGCAGGTTAGGGACTGAAGCTTTCTTT. It is translated as CASRLGTEAFF.

The rearrangement links TRBV11-2 to TRBJ2-3; D is ambiguous. Germline V gene sequence: CDR1 SGHAT, CDR2 FQNNGV. This CDR3 region has 14 residues. With 1 base removed from V and 2 bases from J, the gap between germline ends came to 7 bases. Here the CDR3 DNA reads TGTGCCAGCAGCTTAGTGGGCGTCACAGATACGCAGTATTTT. Translating gives CASSLVGVTDTQYF.

V usage is TRBV29-1 and J usage is TRBJ1-1; 7 bases match TRBD1. This CDR3 has 12 amino acids. J lost 3 bases, V lost 5 bases, and 3 bases had no gene match. Germline CDR1 reads SQVTM; CDR2 reads ANQGSEA. The CDR3 is CSVRTGDTEAFF. CDR3 sequence (DNA): TGCAGCGTTCGCACAGGGGACACTGAAGCTTTCTTT.

The chain has TRBV6-4 and TRBJ2-2; 7 bases line up with TRBD1. The germline gives CDR1 MRHNA, CDR2 SNTAGT. CDR3 length: 14 residues. The V and J ends lost 3 bases and 6 bases, in that order; junction bases with no gene match: 4. CDR3 coding DNA: TGTGCCAGCAGTGAATGGCAGGGGGCCGGGGAGCTGTTTTTT. Residues: CASSEWQGAGELFF.

The rearrangement uses TRBV4-1 and TRBJ1-2, with D uncertain. V was trimmed by 0 bases and J by 5 bases, leaving 16 bases between them. This CDR3 has 16 residues. Germline V gene sequence: CDR1 MGHRA, CDR2 YSYEKL. The CDR3 DNA follows: TGCGCCAGCAGCCAAGAAAGATCCAGCAGTTGGTATGGCTACACCTTC. It encodes CASSQERSSSWYGYTF.

The V gene is TRBV5-1, the J gene TRBJ2-7; 7 nucleotides agree with TRBD2. This CDR3 contains 14 residues. Germline-derived CDR1 and CDR2 are SGHRS and YFSETQ. The trim removed 3 bases at V and 7 bases at J, leaving 10 bases unmatched. The CDR3, as DNA: TGCGCCAGCAGCTGGGGCAGCGGGGCAGGGGAGCAGTACTTC. Protein: CASSWGSGAGEQYF.

The rearrangement joins TRBV3-1 (or the pseudogene TRBV3-2) to TRBJ1-3, with D tentatively TRBD1 (5 bases). Per the germline V gene, CDR1 is LGHDT and CDR2 is YNNKEL (reference sequence). V was shortened by 4 bases and J by 2 bases, with 15 bases between the two germline ends. The CDR3 is 16 amino acids. The CDR3 sequence: CASSPSGRGPGNTIYF. For the CDR3, the DNA is TGTGCCAGCAGCCCCTCTGGGAGGGGTCCTGGAAACACCATATATTTT.

This chain joins TRBV5-1 and TRBJ1-1; 7 nucleotides align to TRBD1. The CDR3 length is 13 residues. Germline trimming cut 4 bases from V and 5 bases from J; bases unmatched to any gene: 5. The germline V gene encodes CDR1 SGHRS and CDR2 YFSETQ. The CDR3 nucleotides read TGCGCCAGCAGCGCAGGGGGTTTGACTGAAGCTTTCTTT. Protein sequence: CASSAGGLTEAFF. Drawing the rest from reference TRBV5-1 and TRBJ1-1, the complete variable domain is KAGVTQTPRYLIKTRGQQVTLSCSPISGHRSVSWYQQTPGQGLQFLFEYFSETQRNKGNFPGRFSGRQFSNSRSEMNVSTLELGDSALYLCASSAGGLTEAFFGQGTRLTVV.

This chain joins TRBV5-1 and TRBJ2-1; 10 nucleotides align to TRBD1. CDR3 size: 16 residues. Trimming at V came to 1 base and at J to 6 bases, leaving 7 bases not matched to a gene. Germline V gives CDR1 SGHRS, CDR2 YFSETQ. The CDR3, as DNA: TGCGCCAGCAGCTTGTTAGGGACAGGGGAAGGCAATGAGCAGTTCTTC. Its translation is CASSLLGTGEGNEQFF.

This clone appeared a few times. V gene TRBV18 combines with J gene TRBJ2-7; possibly TRBD1 or TRBD2 for D (5 bases each). Germline V lookup: CDR1 KGHSH, CDR2 LQKENI. Trimming removed 1 base at V and 2 bases at J, with 15 bases between. This CDR3 comprises 16 residues. This CDR3 is CASSPLLKGRAYEQYF. The DNA for the CDR3 is TGTGCCAGCTCACCACTCCTCAAGGGACGGGCCTACGAGCAGTACTTC.

The V call is TRBV18, the J call TRBJ1-3; 9 bases map to TRBD1. The germline CDR1 and CDR2 sequences are KGHSH and LQKENI. V lost 3 bases, J lost 0 bases, and 3 bases stayed unmatched. The CDR3 covers 16 residues. The CDR3: CASSPGQGTSGNTIYF. The CDR3 DNA sequence: TGTGCCAGCTCACCCGGACAGGGGACCTCTGGAAACACCATATATTTT.

The rearrangement uses TRBV6-4 and TRBJ2-6; 7 bases line up with TRBD1. V shed 6 bases, J shed 3 bases, and the junction held 8 bases outside the gene matches. Per germline, CDR1 MRHNA and CDR2 SNTAGT. There are 16 residues in the CDR3. The CDR3, as DNA: TGTGCCAGCAGAGAGGGACAGTCGAATGGGGCCAACGTCCTGACTTTC. Its protein is CASREGQSNGANVLTF.

This sequence joins TRBV6-5 and TRBJ2-2; D might be TRBD1 (6 bases). This CDR3 is 15 amino acids long. From germline, CDR1 is MNHEY and CDR2 SVGAGI. Trimming removed 2 bases at V and 4 bases at J, with 11 bases between. The CDR3 sequence is CASSYQGSGTGELFF. The CDR3 nucleotides read TGTGCCAGCAGTTACCAGGGGTCGGGCACCGGGGAGCTGTTTTTT.

The chain has TRBV29-1 and TRBJ2-7, with D perhaps TRBD1 (6 bases). With 8 bases removed from V and 7 bases from J, the gap between germline ends came to 15 bases. Per the germline V gene, CDR1 is SQVTM and CDR2 is ANQGSEA. This CDR3 spans 11 amino acids. The CDR3 coding sequence is TGCAGCTTTATGACAGGTTGGGAGCAGTACTTC. This gives the protein CSFMTGWEQYF.

CDR3: CASSFGGYENIQYF. As DNA, the CDR3 is TGTGCCAGCAGCTTTGGGGGGTACGAGAACATTCAGTACTTC. The chain links TRBV5-6 to TRBJ2-4, with D tentatively TRBD2 (6 bases). The CDR3 has 14 residues. V lost 2 bases to trimming and J lost 7 bases, with 13 bases between them. Germline loops: CDR1 SGHDT, CDR2 YYEEEE.

The V gene is TRBV4-2, the J gene TRBJ2-2, with D possibly matching TRBD2 (7 bases). The CDR3 covers 15 residues. Germline CDR1 reads LGHNA; CDR2 reads YNFKEQ. Deletions cut 6 bases from V and 6 bases from J, with 17 bases between. CDR3 residues: CASRDIRGGPGELFF. DNA for the CDR3: TGTGCCAGCAGAGATATAAGGGGGGGCCCCGGGGAGCTGTTTTTT.

The chain links TRBV29-1 to TRBJ1-5, with 12 bases matching TRBD1. The CDR3 sequence is 16 residues long. Germline V gene lookup returns CDR1 SQVTM and CDR2 ANQGSEA. V lost 6 bases to trimming and J lost 0 bases; unmatched junction nucleotides: 6. This chain's CDR3 is CSVAGTGGDSNQPQHF. In DNA, the CDR3 is TGCAGCGTGGCCGGGACAGGGGGCGATAGCAATCAGCCCCAGCATTTT.

To note about this clone: The sample contains more than one DNA sequence encoding this CDR3. This chain links TRBV27 with TRBJ1-5, with 8 bases aligning to TRBD1. This CDR3 comprises 14 residues. Germline assignment: CDR1 MNHEY and CDR2 SMNVEV (reference sequence). The V and J ends lost 2 bases and 4 bases, in that order; junction bases with no gene match: 1. The CDR3 DNA sequence: TGTGCCAGCAGTTTACGACAGGGGAATCAGCCCCAGCATTTT. This sequence encodes CASSLRQGNQPQHF.

This chain links TRBV11-2 with TRBJ1-2; weak D call: TRBD1 (5 bases). Germline lookup yields CDR1 SGHAT and CDR2 FQNNGV. The CDR3 spans 16 residues. V shed 4 bases and J shed 5 bases, with 20 bases lying between them. The CDR3 DNA reads TGTGCCAGCAGCTCTCAGAGGGCGGGGACCCCGTATGGCTACACCTTC. This encodes CASSSQRAGTPYGYTF.